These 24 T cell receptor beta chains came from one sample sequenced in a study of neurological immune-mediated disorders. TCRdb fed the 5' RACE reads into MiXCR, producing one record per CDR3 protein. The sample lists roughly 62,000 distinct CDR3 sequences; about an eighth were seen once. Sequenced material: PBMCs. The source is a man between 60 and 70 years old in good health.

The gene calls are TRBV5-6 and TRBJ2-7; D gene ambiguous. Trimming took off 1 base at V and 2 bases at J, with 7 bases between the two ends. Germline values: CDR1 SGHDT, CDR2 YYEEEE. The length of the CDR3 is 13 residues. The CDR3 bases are TGTGCCAGCAGCTTGACAGAAGCCTACGAGCAGTACTTC. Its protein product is CASSLTEAYEQYF.

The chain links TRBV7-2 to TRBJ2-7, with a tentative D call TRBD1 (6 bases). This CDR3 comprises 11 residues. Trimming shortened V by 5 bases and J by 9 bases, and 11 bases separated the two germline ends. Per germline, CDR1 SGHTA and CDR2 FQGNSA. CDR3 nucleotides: TGTGCCAGCAGCGAACAGGGTAGGCAGTACTTC. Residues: CASSEQGRQYF.

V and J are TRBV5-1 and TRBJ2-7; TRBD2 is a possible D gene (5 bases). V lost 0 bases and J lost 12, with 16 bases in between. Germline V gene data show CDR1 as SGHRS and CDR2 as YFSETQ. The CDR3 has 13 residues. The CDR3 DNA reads TGCGCCAGCAGCTTGGGGCAGGAGGCGGTACGGTACTTC. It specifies CASSLGQEAVRYF. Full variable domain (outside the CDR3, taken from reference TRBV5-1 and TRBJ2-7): KAGVTQTPRYLIKTRGQQVTLSCSPISGHRSVSWYQQTPGQGLQFLFEYFSETQRNKGNFPGRFSGRQFSNSRSEMNVSTLELGDSALYLCASSLGQEAVRYFGPGTRLTVT.

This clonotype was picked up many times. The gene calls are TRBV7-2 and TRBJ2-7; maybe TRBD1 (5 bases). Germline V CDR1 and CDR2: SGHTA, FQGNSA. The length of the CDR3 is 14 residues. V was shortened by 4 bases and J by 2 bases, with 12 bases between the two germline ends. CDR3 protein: CASSSQWGPYEQYF. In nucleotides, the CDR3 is TGTGCCAGCAGCTCGCAATGGGGCCCCTACGAGCAGTACTTC.

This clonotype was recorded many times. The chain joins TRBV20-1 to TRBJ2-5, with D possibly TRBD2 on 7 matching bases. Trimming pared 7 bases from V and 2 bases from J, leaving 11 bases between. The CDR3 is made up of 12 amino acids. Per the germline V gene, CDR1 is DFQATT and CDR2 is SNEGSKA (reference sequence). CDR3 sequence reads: CSGAGAQETQYF. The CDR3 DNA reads TGCAGTGGGGCGGGGGCACAAGAGACCCAGTACTTC.

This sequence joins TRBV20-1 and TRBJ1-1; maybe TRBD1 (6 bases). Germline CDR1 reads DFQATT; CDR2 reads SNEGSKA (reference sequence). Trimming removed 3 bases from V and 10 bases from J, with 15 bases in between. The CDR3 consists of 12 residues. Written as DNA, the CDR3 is TGCAGTGCTAGTGAAGGGGGTCTTGGAGCTTTCTTT. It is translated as CSASEGGLGAFF.

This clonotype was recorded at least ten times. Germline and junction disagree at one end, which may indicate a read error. The CDR3 sequence: CASNQMYGYTF. CDR3 DNA sequence: TGTGCCAGCAACCAAATGTATGGCTACACCTTC. The chain has TRBV3-1 and TRBJ1-2; D gene ambiguous. From germline, CDR1 is LGHDT and CDR2 YNNKEL (reference sequence). CDR3 length: 11 residues.

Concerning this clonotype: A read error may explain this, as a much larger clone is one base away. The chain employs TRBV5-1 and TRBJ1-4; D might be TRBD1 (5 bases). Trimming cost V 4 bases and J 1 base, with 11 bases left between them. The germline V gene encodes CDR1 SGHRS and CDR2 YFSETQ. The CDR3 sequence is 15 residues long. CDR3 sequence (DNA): TGCGCCAGCAGCCTCGGAGGGGAAACTAATGAAAAACTGTTTTTT. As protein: CASSLGGETNEKLFF. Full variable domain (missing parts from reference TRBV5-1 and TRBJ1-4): KAGVTQTPRYLIKTRGQQVTLSCSPISGHRSVSWYQQTPGQGLQFLFEYFSETQRNKGNFPGRFSGRQFSNSRSEMNVSTLELGDSALYLCASSLGGETNEKLFFGSGTQLSVL.

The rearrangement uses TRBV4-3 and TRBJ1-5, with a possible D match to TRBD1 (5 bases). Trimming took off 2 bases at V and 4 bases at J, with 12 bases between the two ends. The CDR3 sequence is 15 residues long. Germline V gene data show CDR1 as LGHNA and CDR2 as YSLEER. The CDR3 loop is CASSQSWAGNQPQHF. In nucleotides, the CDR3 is TGCGCCAGCAGCCAATCTTGGGCAGGGAATCAGCCCCAGCATTTT.

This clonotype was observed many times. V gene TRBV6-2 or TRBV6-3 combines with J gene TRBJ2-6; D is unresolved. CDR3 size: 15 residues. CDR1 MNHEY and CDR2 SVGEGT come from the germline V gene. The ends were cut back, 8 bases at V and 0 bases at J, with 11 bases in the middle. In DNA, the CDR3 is TGTGCCAGCCAGGATGTCGGCTCTGGGGCCAACGTCCTGACTTTC. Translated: CASQDVGSGANVLTF.

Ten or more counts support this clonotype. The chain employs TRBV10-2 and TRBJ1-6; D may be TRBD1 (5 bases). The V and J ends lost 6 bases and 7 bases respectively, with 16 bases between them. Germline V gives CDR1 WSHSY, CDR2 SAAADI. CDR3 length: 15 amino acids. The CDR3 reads CASSWDPKTNSPLHF. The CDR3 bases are TGCGCCAGCAGCTGGGACCCAAAGACAAATTCACCCCTCCACTTT.

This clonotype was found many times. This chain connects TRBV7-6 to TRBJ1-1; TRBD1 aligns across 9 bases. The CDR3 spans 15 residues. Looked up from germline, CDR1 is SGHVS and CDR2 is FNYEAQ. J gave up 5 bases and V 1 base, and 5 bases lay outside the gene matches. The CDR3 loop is CASSLEGQGRTEAFF. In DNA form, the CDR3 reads TGTGCCAGCAGCTTAGAGGGACAGGGTCGGACTGAAGCTTTCTTT.

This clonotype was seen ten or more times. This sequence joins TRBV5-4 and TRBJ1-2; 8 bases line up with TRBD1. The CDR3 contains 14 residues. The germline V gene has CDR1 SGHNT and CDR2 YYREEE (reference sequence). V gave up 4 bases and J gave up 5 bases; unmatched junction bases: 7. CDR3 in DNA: TGTGCCAGCAGCAGGGACAGGAAGGAGTATGGCTACACCTTC. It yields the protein CASSRDRKEYGYTF.

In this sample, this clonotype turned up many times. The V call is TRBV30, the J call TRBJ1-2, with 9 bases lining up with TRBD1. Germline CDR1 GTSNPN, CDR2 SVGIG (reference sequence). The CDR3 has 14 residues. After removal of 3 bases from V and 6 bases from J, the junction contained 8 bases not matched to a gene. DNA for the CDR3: TGTGCCTGGAGAGCGCCGGGACAGGGAAATGGCTACACCTTC. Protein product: CAWRAPGQGNGYTF.

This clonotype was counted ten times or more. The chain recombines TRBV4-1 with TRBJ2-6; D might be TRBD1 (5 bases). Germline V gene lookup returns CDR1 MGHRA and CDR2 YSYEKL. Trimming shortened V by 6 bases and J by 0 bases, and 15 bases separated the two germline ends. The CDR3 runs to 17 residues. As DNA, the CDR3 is TGCGCCAGCAGTGAAACAGGATATCTCTCTGGGGCCAACGTCCTGACTTTC. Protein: CASSETGYLSGANVLTF.

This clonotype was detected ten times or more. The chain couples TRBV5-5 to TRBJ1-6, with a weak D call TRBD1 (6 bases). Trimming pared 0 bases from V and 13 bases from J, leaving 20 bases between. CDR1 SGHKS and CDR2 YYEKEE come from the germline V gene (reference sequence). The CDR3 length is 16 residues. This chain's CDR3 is CASSLVGGEASLPLHF. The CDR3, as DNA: TGTGCCAGCAGCTTGGTTGGGGGCGAGGCCTCTTTGCCCCTCCACTTT.

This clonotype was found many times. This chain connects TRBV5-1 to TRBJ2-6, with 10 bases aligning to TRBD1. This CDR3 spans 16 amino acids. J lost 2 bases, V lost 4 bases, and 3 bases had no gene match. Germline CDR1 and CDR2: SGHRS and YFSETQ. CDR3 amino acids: CASSRQGAPGANVLTF. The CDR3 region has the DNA TGCGCCAGCAGCAGACAGGGGGCACCTGGGGCCAACGTCCTGACTTTC.

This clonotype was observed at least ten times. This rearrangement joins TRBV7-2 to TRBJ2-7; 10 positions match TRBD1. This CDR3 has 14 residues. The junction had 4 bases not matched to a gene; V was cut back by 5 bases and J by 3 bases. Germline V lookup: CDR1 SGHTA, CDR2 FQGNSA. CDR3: CASSPGQGIYEQYF. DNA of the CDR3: TGTGCCAGCAGCCCGGGACAGGGGATCTACGAGCAGTACTTC.

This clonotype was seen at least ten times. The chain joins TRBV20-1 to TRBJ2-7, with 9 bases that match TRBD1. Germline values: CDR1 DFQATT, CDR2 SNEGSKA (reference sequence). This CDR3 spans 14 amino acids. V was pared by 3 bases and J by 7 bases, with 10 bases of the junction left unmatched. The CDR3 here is CSASVSQGAREQYF. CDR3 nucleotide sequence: TGCAGTGCTAGCGTTTCACAGGGGGCACGAGAGCAGTACTTC.

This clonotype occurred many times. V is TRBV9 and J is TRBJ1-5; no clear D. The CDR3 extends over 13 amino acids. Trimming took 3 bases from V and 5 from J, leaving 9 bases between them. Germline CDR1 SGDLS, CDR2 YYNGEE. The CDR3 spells CASSALPDQPQHF. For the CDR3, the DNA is TGTGCCAGCAGCGCCCTTCCCGATCAGCCCCAGCATTTT.

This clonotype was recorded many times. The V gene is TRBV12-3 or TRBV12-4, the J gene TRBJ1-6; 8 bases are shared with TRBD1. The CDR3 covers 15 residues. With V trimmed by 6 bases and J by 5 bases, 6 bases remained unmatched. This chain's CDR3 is CASRLTGGDNSPLHF. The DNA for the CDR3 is TGTGCCAGCAGACTTACAGGGGGGGATAATTCACCCCTCCACTTT.

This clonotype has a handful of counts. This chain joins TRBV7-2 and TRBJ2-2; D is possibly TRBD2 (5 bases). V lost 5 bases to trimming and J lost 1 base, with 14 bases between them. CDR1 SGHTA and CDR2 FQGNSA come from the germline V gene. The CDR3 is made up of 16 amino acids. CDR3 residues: CASSPRAGLNTGELFF. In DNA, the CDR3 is TGTGCCAGCAGCCCGAGGGCCGGCCTGAACACCGGGGAGCTGTTTTTT.

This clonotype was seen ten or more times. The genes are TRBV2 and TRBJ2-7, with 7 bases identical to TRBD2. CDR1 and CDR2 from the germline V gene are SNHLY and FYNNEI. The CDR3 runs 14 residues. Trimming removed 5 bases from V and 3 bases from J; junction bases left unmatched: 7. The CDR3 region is CASSPGSGVYEQYF. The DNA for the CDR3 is TGTGCCAGCAGTCCTGGGAGCGGGGTCTACGAGCAGTACTTC.

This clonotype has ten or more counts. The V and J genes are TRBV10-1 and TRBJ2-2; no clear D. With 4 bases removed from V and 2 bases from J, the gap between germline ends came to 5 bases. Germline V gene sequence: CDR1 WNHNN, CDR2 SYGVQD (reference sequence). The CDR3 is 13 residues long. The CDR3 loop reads CASSATNTGELFF. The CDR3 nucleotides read TGCGCCAGCAGTGCTACAAACACCGGGGAGCTGTTTTTT.